The TCR beta chain described here comes from a study of T cells in Graves' hyperthyroidism and ophthalmopathy. This clonotype came up many times. Amplified regions were TCR beta CDR3 sequences from RNA transcripts. HTBI primers were employed in a first-round RT-PCR of the TCR CDR3. Each CDR3 protein is one row after TCRdb ran MiXCR on the multiplex PCR reads. The sample yields almost 600,000 distinct CDR3 sequences, around 46% seen once. Disease duration under 2 months; hyperthyroidism patients were aged 18 to 65. Uncontrolled infection, other autoimmune disease, pregnancy or lactation barred patients from enrollment. The germline gives CDR1 DFQATT, CDR2 SNEGSKA (reference sequence). The V end was cut by 6 bases, the J end by 1 base, with 12 bases between. This CDR3 has 13 residues.

V usage is TRBV20-1 and J usage is TRBJ1-1, with unresolved D. The clonotype comes from a woman aged 18-29 years with Graves' hyperthyroidism. Material for sequencing was peripheral blood or thyroid tissue (not recorded which). The DNA of the CDR3 is TGCAGTGCCCCCCGTGCAGCGAACACTGAAGCTTTCTTT. Its translation is CSAPRAANTEAFF.